Below, 6 T cell receptor beta chains from the same sample are listed, as sequenced in a study of cytomegalovirus exposure and HLA in healthy donors. It was with 60 Vbeta and 13 Jbeta primers that the PCR ran. The protocol was immunoSEQ multiplex PCR, while the TCRdb copy is restricted to in-frame clones and leaves out a portion. The table has roughly 110,000 clones, about 70% seen once. Sequencing was carried out using PBMCs. These receptors all come from a woman aged 50 to 60 in good health and CMV-seropositive.

The chain has TRBV10-3 and TRBJ1-2; 7 bases line up with TRBD1. The CDR3 length is 14 residues. V dropped 7 bases and J dropped 0; count of bases not matched to a gene: 5. Germline values: CDR1 ENHRY, CDR2 SYGVKD. CDR3 nucleotides: TGTGCCATCACAACCACAGGGGCTAACTATGGCTACACCTTC. Protein: CAITTTGANYGYTF.

This clone has a handful of counts. The chain links TRBV20-1 to TRBJ2-1, with TRBD2 identical over 8 bases. The CDR3 is made up of 11 amino acids. Per the germline V gene, CDR1 is DFQATT and CDR2 is SNEGSKA (reference sequence). Losses at the gene ends were 4 bases for V and 10 bases for J; bases not matched to a gene: 3. CDR3 loop: CSAIPGGEQFF. CDR3 nucleotides: TGCAGTGCTATCCCGGGAGGGGAGCAGTTCTTC.

J is TRBJ2-5 and V is TRBV5-4; 9 positions agree with TRBD2. The junction had 4 bases not matched to a gene; V was cut back by 0 bases and J by 1 base. CDR3 length equals 16 residues. Germline CDR1 reads SGHNT; CDR2 reads YYREEE (reference sequence). The chain's CDR3 is CASSLGGSGGQETQYF. In nucleotides, the CDR3 is TGTGCCAGCAGCTTGGGAGGTAGCGGGGGCCAAGAGACCCAGTACTTC. Together with reference TRBV5-4 and TRBJ2-5, the CDR3 gives the full variable domain: ETGVTQSPTHLIKTRGQQVTLRCSSQSGHNTVSWYQQALGQGPQFIFQYYREEENGRGNFPPRFSGLQFPNYSSELNVNALELDDSALYLCASSLGGSGGQETQYFGPGTRLLVL.

The chain links TRBV6-6 to TRBJ2-7; TRBD1 matches at 8 bases. The CDR3 contains 13 residues. The ends lost 6 bases at V and 3 bases at J; junction bases unmatched: 4. Germline V gene lookup returns CDR1 MNHNY and CDR2 SVGAGI (reference sequence). The CDR3 here is CASRGTGFYEQYF. The CDR3 nucleotides read TGTGCCAGCAGGGGGACAGGATTCTACGAGCAGTACTTC.

The rearrangement joins TRBV5-6 to TRBJ1-2; no firm D call. This CDR3 region has 15 residues. The V gene's germline CDR1 is SGHDT and CDR2 YYEEEE. The V end lost 4 bases, the J end lost 5 bases, and 18 bases lay between the germline ends. The chain's CDR3 is CASSAGPLNVYGYTF. As DNA, the CDR3 is TGTGCCAGCAGCGCGGGCCCTCTCAACGTATATGGCTACACCTTC.

The V call is TRBV11-2, the J call TRBJ1-2, with TRBD1 as a possible D gene (6 bases). The CDR3 has 14 residues. Germline CDR1 reads SGHAT; CDR2 reads FQNNGV. Between the trimmed V and J ends, which lost 3 bases and 4 bases, there was a span of 12 bases. CDR3 coding DNA: TGTGCCAGCAGCTTTACAGGGATTAGCTATGGCTACACCTTC. Amino acid sequence: CASSFTGISYGYTF.